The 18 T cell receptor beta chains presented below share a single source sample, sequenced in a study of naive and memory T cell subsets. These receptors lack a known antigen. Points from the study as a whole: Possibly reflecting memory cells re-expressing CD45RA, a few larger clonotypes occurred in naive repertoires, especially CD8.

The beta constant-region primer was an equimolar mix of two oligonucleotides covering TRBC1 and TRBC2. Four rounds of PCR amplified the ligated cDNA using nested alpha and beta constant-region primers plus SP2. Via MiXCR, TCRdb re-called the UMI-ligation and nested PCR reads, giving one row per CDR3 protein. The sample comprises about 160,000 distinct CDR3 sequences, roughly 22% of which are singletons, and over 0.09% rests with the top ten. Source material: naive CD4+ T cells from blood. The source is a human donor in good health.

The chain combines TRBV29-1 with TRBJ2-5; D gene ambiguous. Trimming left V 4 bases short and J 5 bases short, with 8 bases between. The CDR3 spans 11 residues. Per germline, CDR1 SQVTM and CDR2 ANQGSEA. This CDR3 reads CSVVELETQYF. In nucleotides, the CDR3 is TGCAGCGTTGTAGAGTTGGAGACCCAGTACTTC.

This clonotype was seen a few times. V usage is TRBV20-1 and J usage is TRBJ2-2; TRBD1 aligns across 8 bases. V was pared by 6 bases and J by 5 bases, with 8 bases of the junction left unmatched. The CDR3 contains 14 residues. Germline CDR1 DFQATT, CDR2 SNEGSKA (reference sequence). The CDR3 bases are TGCAGTGCGTCCCAGGGGGCGTTGACCGGGGAGCTGTTTTTT. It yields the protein CSASQGALTGELFF.

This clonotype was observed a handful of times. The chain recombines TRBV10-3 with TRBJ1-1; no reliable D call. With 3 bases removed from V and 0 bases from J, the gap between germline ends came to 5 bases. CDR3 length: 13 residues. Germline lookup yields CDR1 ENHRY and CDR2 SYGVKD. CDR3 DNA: TGTGCCATCAGTGAACTAATGAACACTGAAGCTTTCTTT. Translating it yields CAISELMNTEAFF.

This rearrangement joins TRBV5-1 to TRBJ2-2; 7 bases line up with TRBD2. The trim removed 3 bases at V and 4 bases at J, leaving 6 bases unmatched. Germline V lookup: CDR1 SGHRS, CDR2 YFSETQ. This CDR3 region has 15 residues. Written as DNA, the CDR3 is TGCGCCAGCAGCTCCTCAGCGGGATCCACCGGGGAGCTGTTTTTT. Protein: CASSSSAGSTGELFF.

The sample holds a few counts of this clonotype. CDR3: CASSGTRSYNEQFF. As DNA, the CDR3 is TGTGCCAGCAGTGGGACACGTTCCTACAATGAGCAGTTCTTC. This sequence joins TRBV12-3 or TRBV12-4 and TRBJ2-1, with a weak D call TRBD1 (6 bases). V gave up 5 bases and J gave up 1 base, with 9 bases separating them. The CDR3 spans 14 residues.

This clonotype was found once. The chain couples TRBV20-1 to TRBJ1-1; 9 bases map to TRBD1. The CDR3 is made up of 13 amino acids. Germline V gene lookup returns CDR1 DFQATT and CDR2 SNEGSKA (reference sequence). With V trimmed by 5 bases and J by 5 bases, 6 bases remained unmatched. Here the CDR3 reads CSAYDRGVTEAFF. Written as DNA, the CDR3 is TGCAGTGCTTATGACAGGGGGGTGACTGAAGCTTTCTTT.

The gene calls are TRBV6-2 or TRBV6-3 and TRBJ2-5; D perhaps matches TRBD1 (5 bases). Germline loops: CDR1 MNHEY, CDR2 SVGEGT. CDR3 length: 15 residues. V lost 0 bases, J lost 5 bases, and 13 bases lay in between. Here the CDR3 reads CASSYSQVRRETQYF. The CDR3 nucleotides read TGTGCCAGCAGTTACTCACAGGTTCGGCGGGAGACCCAGTACTTC.

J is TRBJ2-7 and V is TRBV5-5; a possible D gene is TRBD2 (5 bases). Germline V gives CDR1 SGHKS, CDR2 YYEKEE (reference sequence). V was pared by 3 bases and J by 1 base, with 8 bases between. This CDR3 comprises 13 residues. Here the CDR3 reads CASSSSGSYEQYF. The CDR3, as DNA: TGTGCCAGCAGCTCCAGCGGATCCTACGAGCAGTACTTC.

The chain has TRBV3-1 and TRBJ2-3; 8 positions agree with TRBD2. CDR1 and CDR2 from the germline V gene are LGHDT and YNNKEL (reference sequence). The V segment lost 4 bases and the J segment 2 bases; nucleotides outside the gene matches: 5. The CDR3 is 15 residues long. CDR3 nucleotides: TGTGCCAGCAGCCTTAGCGGGACTCCCACAGATACGCAGTATTTT. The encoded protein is CASSLSGTPTDTQYF.

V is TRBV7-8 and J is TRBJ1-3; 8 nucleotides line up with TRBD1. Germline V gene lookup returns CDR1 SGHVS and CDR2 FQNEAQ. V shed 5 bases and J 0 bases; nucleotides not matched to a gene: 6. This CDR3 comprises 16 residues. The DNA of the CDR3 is TGTGCCAGCAGCGCCGGACAGGGACGCTCTGGAAACACCATATATTTT. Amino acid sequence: CASSAGQGRSGNTIYF.

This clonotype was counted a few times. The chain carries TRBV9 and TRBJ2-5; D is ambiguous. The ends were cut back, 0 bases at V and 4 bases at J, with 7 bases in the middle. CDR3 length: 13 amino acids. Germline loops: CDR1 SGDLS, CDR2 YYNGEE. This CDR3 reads CASSVAVGETQYF. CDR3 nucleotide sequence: TGTGCCAGCAGCGTAGCCGTAGGAGAGACCCAGTACTTC.

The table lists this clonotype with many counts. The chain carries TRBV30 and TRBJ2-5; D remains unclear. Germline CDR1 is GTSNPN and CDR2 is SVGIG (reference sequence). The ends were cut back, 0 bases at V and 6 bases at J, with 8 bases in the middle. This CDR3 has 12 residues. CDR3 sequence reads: CAWSVGRQTQYF. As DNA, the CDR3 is TGTGCCTGGAGTGTAGGACGCCAGACCCAGTACTTC.

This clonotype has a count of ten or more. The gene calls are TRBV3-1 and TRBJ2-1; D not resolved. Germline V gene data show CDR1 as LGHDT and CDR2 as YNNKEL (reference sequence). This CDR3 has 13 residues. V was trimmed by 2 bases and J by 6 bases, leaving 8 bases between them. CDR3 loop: CASSQPSTNEQFF. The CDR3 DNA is TGTGCCAGCAGCCAACCGAGTACCAATGAGCAGTTCTTC.

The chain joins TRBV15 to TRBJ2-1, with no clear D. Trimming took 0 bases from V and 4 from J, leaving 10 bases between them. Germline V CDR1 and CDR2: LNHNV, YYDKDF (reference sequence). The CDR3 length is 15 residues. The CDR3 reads CATSRDRQRYNEQFF. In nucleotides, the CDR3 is TGTGCCACCAGCAGAGATCGACAACGGTACAATGAGCAGTTCTTC.

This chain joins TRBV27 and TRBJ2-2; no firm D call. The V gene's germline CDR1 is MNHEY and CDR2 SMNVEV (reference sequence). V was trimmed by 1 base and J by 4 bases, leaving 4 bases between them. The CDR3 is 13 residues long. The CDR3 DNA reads TGTGCCAGCAGTTTATGGAGCACCGGGGAGCTGTTTTTT. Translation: CASSLWSTGELFF.

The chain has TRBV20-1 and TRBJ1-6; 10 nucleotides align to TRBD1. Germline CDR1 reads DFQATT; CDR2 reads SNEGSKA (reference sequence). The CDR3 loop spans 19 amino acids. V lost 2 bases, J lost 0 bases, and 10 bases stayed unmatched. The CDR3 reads CSARPSGQGFGSYNSPLHF. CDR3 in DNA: TGCAGTGCTAGACCCTCGGGACAGGGGTTCGGCTCCTATAATTCACCCCTCCACTTT.

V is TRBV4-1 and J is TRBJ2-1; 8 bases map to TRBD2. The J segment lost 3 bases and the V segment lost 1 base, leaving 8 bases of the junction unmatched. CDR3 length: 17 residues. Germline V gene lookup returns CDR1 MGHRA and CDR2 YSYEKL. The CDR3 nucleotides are TGCGCCAGCAGCCAAGGGGCGGGAGGAACGCTCTACAATGAGCAGTTCTTC. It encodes CASSQGAGGTLYNEQFF.

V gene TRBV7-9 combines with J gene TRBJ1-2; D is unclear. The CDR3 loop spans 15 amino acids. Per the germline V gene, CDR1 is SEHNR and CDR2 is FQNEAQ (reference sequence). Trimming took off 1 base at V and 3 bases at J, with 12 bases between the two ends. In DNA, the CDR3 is TGTGCCAGCAGCTTAGAAGGGATAACAGACTATGGCTACACCTTC. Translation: CASSLEGITDYGYTF.